This TCR beta chain was sequenced for a study of blood T cell repertoires in COVID-19. The CDR3 length is 15 residues. From germline, CDR1 is LGHDT and CDR2 YNNKEL (reference sequence). V lost 4 bases and J lost 5; bases outside the gene matches: 8. This clone was detected once. It was within 2 weeks before study entry that exposed participants met a COVID-19 case. Sequencing used immunoSEQ multiplex PCR; TCRdb keeps in-frame clones, though not all of them. The table lists 400,000 to 500,000 clones, over 75% of them singletons. J is TRBJ2-5 and V is TRBV3-1 (or the pseudogene TRBV3-2), with 9 bases lining up with TRBD2. This TCR derives from a woman in her late teens or twenties who had been exposed to COVID-19. The sample was PBMCs or T cells enriched from blood (not recorded which). CDR3 in amino acids: CASSLTSGQSETQYF. Written as DNA, the CDR3 is TGTGCCAGCAGCCTGACTAGCGGCCAGAGTGAGACCCAGTACTTC.